This entry lists 14 T cell receptor beta chains sequenced from one sample in a study of T cell responses to AZD1222 COVID-19 vaccine. Here immunoSEQ multiplex PCR was the method, and the copy in TCRdb shows in-frame clones only, minus some. Here the sample spans some 110,000 clones, 86% being singletons. This sample comprised peripheral blood, obtained 28 days after the second AZD1222 dose. These receptors all come from an adult who received the AZD1222 COVID-19 vaccine.

The J gene is TRBJ1-2, the V gene TRBV29-1; 8 bases are shared with TRBD1. J was trimmed by 3 bases and V by 5 bases; bases with no gene match: 11. The germline CDR1 and CDR2 sequences are SQVTM and ANQGSEA. The CDR3 runs 15 residues. The CDR3 is CSVWTGRRRDYGYTF. The CDR3, as DNA: TGCAGCGTTTGGACAGGGAGGCGGCGGGACTATGGCTACACCTTC.

The V call is TRBV5-4, the J call TRBJ2-5, with a tentative D call TRBD2 (6 bases). V shed 4 bases and J shed 5 bases, with 21 bases lying between them. Germline V gene data show CDR1 as SGHNT and CDR2 as YYREEE (reference sequence). There are 16 residues in the CDR3. The CDR3 nucleotides read TGTGCCAGCAGCCCCGGGACCGCGGGGCCGGATGAGACCCAGTACTTC. It is translated as CASSPGTAGPDETQYF.

This clone has only one observation. This sequence joins TRBV10-3 and TRBJ2-3; 7 bases agree with TRBD2. The CDR3 length is 15 residues. Germline V gene lookup returns CDR1 ENHRY and CDR2 SYGVKD. V lost 3 bases and J lost 3; bases outside the gene matches: 6. The CDR3 reads CAISDGAGVTDTQYF. CDR3 DNA sequence: TGTGCCATCAGTGACGGGGCGGGGGTTACAGATACGCAGTATTTT.

This rearrangement joins TRBV11-3 to TRBJ2-2; 7 positions match TRBD1. The junction had 3 bases not matched to a gene; V was cut back by 5 bases and J by 6 bases. CDR1 and CDR2 from the germline V gene are SGHNT and YENEEA. This CDR3 is built from 13 residues. CDR3 in DNA: TGTGCCAGCAGCAGGACAGGATCCGGGGAGCTGTTTTTT. Its translation: CASSRTGSGELFF.

This clone was recorded only once. This chain links TRBV5-1 with TRBJ2-1; 10 bases align to TRBD2. J was trimmed by 2 bases and V by 5 bases; bases with no gene match: 4. The CDR3 extends over 15 amino acids. Germline CDR1 is SGHRS and CDR2 is YFSETQ. CDR3 DNA: TGCGCCAGCAGGGCTAGCGGGGGCACCTACAATGAGCAGTTCTTC. Protein: CASRASGGTYNEQFF.

The chain has TRBV7-8 and TRBJ2-5; the match to TRBD1 covers 10 bases. The CDR3 is 15 residues long. Germline V CDR1 and CDR2: SGHVS, FQNEAQ. Unmatched junction bases numbered 5, after V lost 5 bases and J lost 2 bases. CDR3 sequence: CASSLRDRGQETQYF. CDR3 nucleotides: TGTGCCAGCAGCCTCCGGGACAGGGGTCAAGAGACCCAGTACTTC.

This clone was observed once. This sequence joins TRBV4-1 and TRBJ2-7; 9 bases match TRBD1. The CDR3 spans 16 residues. V shed 5 bases, J shed 3 bases, and the junction held 11 bases outside the gene matches. Germline CDR1 reads MGHRA; CDR2 reads YSYEKL. The CDR3 coding sequence is TGCGCCAGCAGCTCACCCCGGGACAGGGAGGACTACGAGCAGTACTTC. Its protein is CASSSPRDREDYEQYF.

J is TRBJ1-4 and V is TRBV4-1; 7 positions agree with TRBD1. Germline trimming cut 1 base from V and 2 bases from J; bases unmatched to any gene: 1. Germline values: CDR1 MGHRA, CDR2 YSYEKL. This CDR3 region has 15 residues. The CDR3 protein is CASSQATGTNEKLFF. As DNA, the CDR3 is TGCGCCAGCAGCCAAGCGACAGGGACTAATGAAAAACTGTTTTTT.

The V and J genes are TRBV6-5 and TRBJ1-1; a possible D gene is TRBD1 (5 bases). Germline loops: CDR1 MNHEY, CDR2 SVGAGI. This CDR3 contains 13 residues. V was pared by 0 bases and J by 12 bases, with 14 bases between. The CDR3 is CASSYSRGAETFF. The DNA for the CDR3 is TGTGCCAGCAGTTACTCGAGAGGGGCTGAGACTTTCTTT.

V usage is TRBV4-3 and J usage is TRBJ1-1; 8 bases align to TRBD1. The CDR3 loop spans 15 amino acids. V shed 1 base, J shed 5 bases, and the junction held 6 bases outside the gene matches. In germline, CDR1 is LGHNA, CDR2 YSLEER. DNA of the CDR3: TGCGCCAGCAGCCAAGGGAGCAGGGGGCAAACTGAAGCTTTCTTT. This codes for CASSQGSRGQTEAFF.

The gene calls are TRBV4-3 and TRBJ1-3; the D gene is possibly TRBD1 (5 bases). The CDR3 spans 14 residues. CDR1 is LGHNA, CDR2 YSLEER, per germline. V was cut by 1 base and J by 5 bases, with 9 bases left in between. This CDR3 is CASSQGRVRNTIYF. In DNA form, the CDR3 reads TGCGCCAGCAGCCAAGGCAGGGTTAGAAACACCATATATTTT.

V is TRBV27 and J is TRBJ1-1; possibly TRBD1 for D (5 bases). The CDR3 is 14 residues long. CDR1 and CDR2 (germline): MNHEY, SMNVEV (reference sequence). Trimming shortened V by 5 bases and J by 1 base, and 11 bases separated the two germline ends. The CDR3 nucleotides read TGTGCCAGCAGTCGGTACGGGGCGAACACTGAAGCTTTCTTT. This gives the protein CASSRYGANTEAFF.

The rearrangement uses TRBV3-1 (or the pseudogene TRBV3-2) and TRBJ1-1, with TRBD1 as a possible D gene (5 bases). The CDR3 is made up of 16 amino acids. V lost 0 bases, J lost 1 base, and 12 bases lay in between. Germline CDR1 is LGHDT and CDR2 is YNNKEL (reference sequence). CDR3: CASSQDLIGGNTEAFF. In DNA form, the CDR3 reads TGTGCCAGCAGCCAAGATCTCATCGGGGGGAACACTGAAGCTTTCTTT.

The rearrangement joins TRBV27 to TRBJ1-5, with TRBD1 identical over 8 bases. The J segment lost 4 bases and the V segment lost 3 bases, leaving 2 bases of the junction unmatched. The CDR3 contains 14 residues. Germline assignment: CDR1 MNHEY and CDR2 SMNVEV (reference sequence). Here the CDR3 reads CASSFRTGNQPQHF. In DNA form, the CDR3 reads TGTGCCAGCAGTTTTAGGACAGGGAATCAGCCCCAGCATTTT.